One and the same sample provided the 32 T cell receptor beta chains below, sequenced in a study of CD8 T cells in Susac syndrome. Random-hexamer reverse transcription was applied to roughly 0.5 to 1 ug RNA. A single record per CDR3 protein comes from TCRdb applying MiXCR to the immunoSEQ multiplex PCR reads. The sample comprises a few hundred thousand distinct CDR3 sequences, about 91% of which are singletons, and approximately 0.18% rests with the top ten. The sequencing input was CD8+ T cells from PBMCs. The receptors here all came from a human donor with multiple sclerosis.

This clonotype was seen only once. The CDR3: CASSPSPTSSSTDTQYF. The CDR3 DNA reads as TGTGCCAGCAGCCCCTCGCCCACTAGTTCTAGCACAGATACGCAGTATTTT. The chain is built from TRBV7-3 and TRBJ2-3; maybe TRBD2 (5 bases). Trimming pared 5 bases from V and 0 bases from J, leaving 18 bases between. Germline V gives CDR1 SGHTA, CDR2 FQGTGA. The CDR3 totals 17 residues. Full variable domain (outside the CDR3, taken from reference TRBV7-3 and TRBJ2-3): GAGVSQTPSNKVTEKGKYVELRCDPISGHTALYWYRQSLGQGPEFLIYFQGTGAADDSGLPNDRFFAVRPEGSVSTLKIQRTERGDSAVYLCASSPSPTSSSTDTQYFGPGTRLTVL.

The chain links TRBV7-9 to TRBJ2-1; tentatively, D is TRBD1 or TRBD2 (6 bases each). Germline V gives CDR1 SEHNR, CDR2 FQNEAQ (reference sequence). Deletions cut 2 bases from V and 5 bases from J, with 16 bases between. This CDR3 spans 16 amino acids. In DNA form, the CDR3 reads TGTGCCAGCAGCTTAACTCCGGGGGCGCGGGACAATGAGCAGTTCTTC. This codes for CASSLTPGARDNEQFF. The full variable domain, completed using reference TRBV7-9 and TRBJ2-1, is DTGVSQNPRHKITKRGQNVTFRCDPISEHNRLYWYRQTLGQGPEFLTYFQNEAQLEKSRLLSDRFSAERPKGSFSTLEIQRTEQGDSAMYLCASSLTPGARDNEQFFGPGTRLTVL.

In its sample, this clonotype was seen once. The chain carries TRBV9 and TRBJ1-1; D unclear. The CDR3 has 14 amino acids. The germline V gene encodes CDR1 SGDLS and CDR2 YYNGEE. The V end lost 0 bases, the J end lost 5 bases, and 11 bases lay between the germline ends. CDR3 DNA sequence: TGTGCCAGCAGCGTAGCAGGTCAGCTAACTGAAGCTTTCTTT. Its translation: CASSVAGQLTEAFF.

The sample holds one count of this clonotype. The gene calls are TRBV2 and TRBJ1-1; weak D call: TRBD1 (6 bases). Trimming took off 5 bases at V and 1 base at J, with 11 bases between the two ends. Looked up from germline, CDR1 is SNHLY and CDR2 is FYNNEI. The CDR3 has 14 amino acids. The CDR3: CASSPGQKNTEAFF. CDR3 bases: TGTGCCAGCAGTCCGGGACAAAAGAACACTGAAGCTTTCTTT.

The gene calls are TRBV20-1 and TRBJ2-7, with 11 bases fitting TRBD2. The germline V gene encodes CDR1 DFQATT and CDR2 SNEGSKA (reference sequence). The CDR3 is 15 amino acids. The junction had 9 bases not matched to a gene; V was cut back by 6 bases and J by 2 bases. DNA for the CDR3: TGCAGTGCACCCGAACTAGCGGGAGATACCTACGAGCAGTACTTC. Encoded protein: CSAPELAGDTYEQYF.

The J gene is TRBJ2-7, the V gene TRBV6-5; D remains ambiguous. From germline, CDR1 is MNHEY and CDR2 SVGAGI. The CDR3 loop spans 16 amino acids. Trimming removed 0 bases at V and 6 bases at J, with 18 bases between. In nucleotides, the CDR3 is TGTGCCAGCAGTTACTCGAATGGGGATCTGGGCTTCGAGCAGTACTTC. Its translation: CASSYSNGDLGFEQYF.

The CDR3 nucleotides read TGTGCCAGCAGTTTCGCAGGAACAAGGGGGGAGCAGTACTTC. Its protein is CASSFAGTRGEQYF. V gene TRBV27 combines with J gene TRBJ2-7, with a tentative D call TRBD1 (6 bases). With 3 bases removed from V and 7 bases from J, the gap between germline ends came to 16 bases. This CDR3 spans 14 amino acids. Germline V gene lookup returns CDR1 MNHEY and CDR2 SMNVEV (reference sequence).

The J gene is TRBJ2-6, the V gene TRBV29-1; D may be TRBD1 (5 bases). The CDR3 has 15 amino acids. In germline, CDR1 is SQVTM, CDR2 ANQGSEA. V gave up 4 bases and J gave up 1 base, with 11 bases separating them. The CDR3 protein is CSVADTRSGANVLTF. As DNA, the CDR3 is TGCAGCGTTGCGGACACCCGTTCTGGGGCCAACGTCCTGACTTTC.

The chain couples TRBV7-6 to TRBJ2-5; D is possibly TRBD2 (6 bases). This CDR3 region has 15 residues. Trimming shortened V by 1 base and J by 3 bases, and 12 bases separated the two germline ends. Germline V gene lookup returns CDR1 SGHVS and CDR2 FNYEAQ. CDR3 coding DNA: TGTGCCAGCAGCTTAGGGGGCGGGGTAAAAGAGACCCAGTACTTC. This encodes CASSLGGGVKETQYF.

The chain links TRBV7-3 to TRBJ2-2, with 9 bases fitting TRBD2. With V trimmed by 4 bases and J by 4 bases, 4 bases remained unmatched. Germline CDR1 reads SGHTA; CDR2 reads FQGTGA. This CDR3 spans 15 amino acids. The DNA of the CDR3 is TGTGCCAGCAGCTCCCTAGCGGGGACCACCGGGGAGCTGTTTTTT. Amino acid sequence: CASSSLAGTTGELFF.

The J gene is TRBJ2-2, the V gene TRBV11-2; 11 positions agree with TRBD2. The ends lost 2 bases at V and 0 bases at J; junction bases unmatched: 5. The CDR3 extends over 18 amino acids. Germline V CDR1 and CDR2: SGHAT, FQNNGV. CDR3 DNA: TGTGCCAGCAGCTTACCCTCTAGCGGGAGGCCGAACACCGGGGAGCTGTTTTTT. Protein: CASSLPSSGRPNTGELFF.

This clonotype was picked up one time. V is TRBV19 and J is TRBJ2-7; perhaps TRBD1 as D (5 bases). The CDR3 is 15 amino acids. Germline CDR1 and CDR2: LNHDA and SQIVND (reference sequence). V shed 3 bases and J shed 6 bases, with 18 bases lying between them. CDR3 coding DNA: TGTGCCAGTAGTATTTTGCAGGGCAAGTCTGGCGAGCAGTACTTC. Protein product: CASSILQGKSGEQYF.

The chain combines TRBV5-6 with TRBJ2-5; a possible D gene is TRBD2 (6 bases). The germline CDR1 and CDR2 sequences are SGHDT and YYEEEE. V gave up 5 bases and J gave up 4 bases, with 12 bases separating them. This CDR3 contains 13 residues. CDR3 loop: CASSPTRSETQYF. In nucleotides, the CDR3 is TGTGCCAGCAGTCCGACTAGGTCAGAGACCCAGTACTTC.

The chain is built from TRBV4-3 and TRBJ2-7; TRBD2 aligns across 8 bases. This CDR3 region has 16 residues. The germline V gene encodes CDR1 LGHNA and CDR2 YSLEER. V lost 3 bases to trimming and J lost 0 bases; unmatched junction nucleotides: 7. The chain's CDR3 is CASSQLLAGPSYEQYF. In nucleotides, the CDR3 is TGCGCCAGCAGCCAGCTCCTAGCGGGCCCCTCCTACGAGCAGTACTTC.

This clonotype was seen only once. The V call is TRBV6-1, the J call TRBJ2-3; the D gene could be TRBD1 or TRBD2 (6 bases each). The germline V and J ends were trimmed by 6 bases and 0 bases, with 19 bases remaining between them. The CDR3 has 17 residues. The germline gives CDR1 MNHNS, CDR2 SASEGT. DNA of the CDR3: TGTGCCAGCAGCGCATCCCCGGGGGACACTAGCACAGATACGCAGTATTTT. Its protein product is CASSASPGDTSTDTQYF.

This sequence joins TRBV14 and TRBJ2-7; the D gene is possibly TRBD2 (5 bases). Looked up from germline, CDR1 is SGHDN and CDR2 is FVKESK. Trimming cost V 1 base and J 2 bases, with 9 bases left between them. This CDR3 is built from 14 residues. The CDR3 region is CASSQVSGPYEQYF. CDR3 DNA sequence: TGTGCCAGCAGCCAAGTAAGCGGTCCCTACGAGCAGTACTTC.

The V gene is TRBV7-8, the J gene TRBJ2-5, with D perhaps matching TRBD2 (5 bases). V was shortened by 0 bases and J by 4 bases, with 15 bases between the two germline ends. The germline V gene has CDR1 SGHVS and CDR2 FQNEAQ. This CDR3 is 16 amino acids long. This CDR3 is CASSLAWLARGETQYF. DNA for the CDR3: TGTGCCAGCAGCTTAGCGTGGCTAGCTCGGGGAGAGACCCAGTACTTC.

The V gene is TRBV24-1, the J gene TRBJ2-3; D is perhaps TRBD2 (6 bases). The CDR3 is 18 amino acids. The V gene's germline CDR1 is KGHDR and CDR2 SFDVKD. V lost 3 bases to trimming and J lost 3 bases, with 21 bases between them. CDR3 bases: TGTGCCACCAGTGATCGACCCGGTGGGGACGGGAGAACAGATACGCAGTATTTT. Translating gives CATSDRPGGDGRTDTQYF.

This chain links TRBV7-3 with TRBJ2-7; D may be TRBD1 or TRBD2 (6 bases each). CDR1 SGHTA and CDR2 FQGTGA come from the germline V gene. V lost 2 bases, J lost 2 bases, and 13 bases lay in between. This CDR3 spans 15 amino acids. CDR3 coding DNA: TGTGCCAGCAGCTTAGGAGGGGGTTTTCCCTACGAGCAGTACTTC. Residues: CASSLGGGFPYEQYF.

This clonotype was seen just once. This chain uses TRBV27 with TRBJ2-6; D not certain. This CDR3 region has 16 residues. Trimming cost V 2 bases and J 1 base, with 9 bases left between them. Germline V gene data show CDR1 as MNHEY and CDR2 as SMNVEV (reference sequence). CDR3 region: CASSLVAFSGANVLTF. CDR3 bases: TGTGCCAGCAGTTTAGTGGCGTTTTCTGGGGCCAACGTCCTGACTTTC.

The V call is TRBV30, the J call TRBJ2-7, with TRBD1 matching over 9 bases. This CDR3 spans 13 amino acids. Germline lookup yields CDR1 GTSNPN and CDR2 SVGIG (reference sequence). V shed 8 bases and J 5 bases; nucleotides not matched to a gene: 10. CDR3: CAVNRDRVDEQYF. The CDR3 nucleotides read TGTGCCGTGAACCGGGACAGGGTAGACGAGCAGTACTTC. Filled out from reference TRBV30 and TRBJ2-7, the complete variable domain reads SQTIHQWPATLVQPVGSPLSLECTVEGTSNPNLYWYRQAAGRGLQLLFYSVGIGQISSEVPQNLSASRPQDRQFILSSKKLLLSDSGFYLCAVNRDRVDEQYFGPGTRLTVT.

The chain employs TRBV5-6 and TRBJ2-1; unclear D gene. V dropped 3 bases and J dropped 1 base, with 14 bases sitting between them. CDR3 length equals 16 residues. The germline V gene has CDR1 SGHDT and CDR2 YYEEEE. The CDR3 DNA sequence: TGTGCCAGCAGCTCCCTCCCGGGCCCATCCTACAATGAGCAGTTCTTC. This gives the protein CASSSLPGPSYNEQFF.

The chain couples TRBV30 to TRBJ2-5; tentatively, D is TRBD1 (6 bases). The V and J ends lost 0 bases and 2 bases respectively, with 13 bases between them. Germline V gene sequence: CDR1 GTSNPN, CDR2 SVGIG (reference sequence). The CDR3 sequence is 15 residues long. CDR3 protein: CAWSVLGHTQETQYF. The CDR3 coding sequence is TGTGCCTGGAGTGTATTGGGACACACGCAAGAGACCCAGTACTTC.

This clonotype has a handful of counts. The J gene is TRBJ2-7, the V gene TRBV6-5, with a possible D match to TRBD2 (6 bases). The germline gives CDR1 MNHEY, CDR2 SVGAGI. Deletions cut 8 bases from V and 3 bases from J, with 14 bases between. The CDR3 is 13 residues long. The CDR3 DNA sequence: TGTGCCAGCGGTTTGGGGGGTGGCTACGAGCAGTACTTC. Protein sequence: CASGLGGGYEQYF.

The chain is built from TRBV20-1 and TRBJ2-7; weak D call: TRBD1 (5 bases). The CDR3 has 15 residues. Per the germline V gene, CDR1 is DFQATT and CDR2 is SNEGSKA (reference sequence). Between the trimmed V and J ends, which lost 2 bases and 0 bases, there was a span of 14 bases. The CDR3 DNA is TGCAGTGCTAGACCGGACACCGCGAGCTCCTACGAGCAGTACTTC. Its protein is CSARPDTASSYEQYF.

CDR3 in amino acids: CASSFWEEDTQYF. Here the CDR3 DNA reads TGTGCCAGCAGCTTCTGGGAGGAGGATACGCAGTATTTT. The gene calls are TRBV7-6 and TRBJ2-3, with a tentative D call TRBD2 (6 bases). The CDR3 length is 13 residues. Per the germline V gene, CDR1 is SGHVS and CDR2 is FNYEAQ. Trimming stripped 3 bases from V and 6 bases from J, with 10 bases between. The complete variable domain, with remaining parts taken from reference TRBV7-6 and TRBJ2-3, reads GAGVSQSPRYKVTKRGQDVALRCDPISGHVSLYWYRQALGQGPEFLTYFNYEAQQDKSGLPNDRFSAERPEGSISTLTIQRTEQRDSAMYRCASSFWEEDTQYFGPGTRLTVL.

This chain joins TRBV5-6 and TRBJ2-7; D is possibly TRBD1 (6 bases). Deletions cut 0 bases from V and 3 bases from J, with 13 bases between. CDR1 is SGHDT, CDR2 YYEEEE, per germline. CDR3 length: 15 amino acids. The CDR3 here is CASSLGSGVGYEQYF. For the CDR3, the DNA is TGTGCCAGCAGCTTGGGGTCAGGGGTCGGCTACGAGCAGTACTTC.

The chain joins TRBV27 to TRBJ2-7; D remains unclear. The V end lost 2 bases, the J end lost 0 bases, and 11 bases lay between the germline ends. The CDR3 is 15 residues long. Germline CDR1 is MNHEY and CDR2 is SMNVEV (reference sequence). This CDR3 reads CASSLIGKSSYEQYF. The CDR3 region has the DNA TGTGCCAGCAGTTTAATAGGGAAGAGCTCCTACGAGCAGTACTTC.

This clonotype has a single count. The rearrangement joins TRBV19 to TRBJ1-1; 8 nucleotides agree with TRBD1. Germline V CDR1 and CDR2: LNHDA, SQIVND (reference sequence). The V segment lost 3 bases and the J segment 1 base; nucleotides outside the gene matches: 4. The CDR3 length is 15 residues. This CDR3 reads CASSIFGQGNTEAFF. DNA of the CDR3: TGTGCCAGTAGTATTTTTGGACAGGGGAACACTGAAGCTTTCTTT.

The rearrangement uses TRBV12-3 or TRBV12-4 and TRBJ2-1; 8 bases fit TRBD2. The V gene end was trimmed by 7 bases and the J gene end by 5 bases; junction bases not matched to a gene: 7. This CDR3 comprises 14 residues. This CDR3 is CASTPGTRHNEQFF. DNA of the CDR3: TGTGCCAGCACCCCCGGGACTAGACACAATGAGCAGTTCTTC.

The CDR3, as DNA: TGTGCCAGCAGTTCCACCGGGACTAGCGGAATCTACGAGCAGTACTTC. Translating gives CASSSTGTSGIYEQYF. The V gene is TRBV6-2 or TRBV6-3, the J gene TRBJ2-7; 11 bases are a match to TRBD2. The CDR3 totals 16 residues. V shed 4 bases and J 3 bases; nucleotides not matched to a gene: 8. CDR1 MNHEY and CDR2 SVGEGT come from the germline V gene.

The V gene is TRBV7-8, the J gene TRBJ1-2; a weak D match, TRBD1 (5 bases). CDR1 and CDR2 (germline): SGHVS, FQNEAQ. Between the trimmed V and J ends, which lost 4 bases and 12 bases, there was a span of 18 bases. The CDR3 runs 13 residues. CDR3: CASSSAYPRDHTF. The DNA of the CDR3 is TGTGCCAGCAGCTCGGCCTACCCCAGGGACCACACCTTC.